The 26 T cell receptor beta chains listed next were all sequenced from one sample in a study of T cell responses to AZD1222 COVID-19 vaccine. TCRdb's table, derived via immunoSEQ multiplex PCR, lists solely in-frame clones and lacks some. The table shows more than 250,000 clones, with approximately 93% occurring only once. The sequenced sample was peripheral blood, obtained on day 0 of AZD1222 vaccination. All receptors come from an adult in good health.

The chain links TRBV5-1 to TRBJ2-4; D gene unclear. The germline V and J ends were trimmed by 5 bases and 0 bases, with 12 bases remaining between them. Germline V gives CDR1 SGHRS, CDR2 YFSETQ. The CDR3 sequence is 15 residues long. CDR3 amino acids: CASRAGPLAKNIQYF. Here the CDR3 DNA reads TGCGCCAGCAGGGCCGGGCCACTAGCCAAAAACATTCAGTACTTC.

The chain couples TRBV28 to TRBJ1-2; D gene ambiguous. The germline gives CDR1 MDHEN, CDR2 SYDVKM. The V gene lost 5 bases and the J gene lost 3 bases, with 10 bases spanning the gap. The CDR3 is made up of 13 amino acids. The CDR3 here is CASSPDVDYGYTF. The CDR3 DNA sequence: TGTGCCAGCAGTCCAGACGTAGACTATGGCTACACCTTC.

This rearrangement joins TRBV15 to TRBJ2-5; D is unresolved. V was trimmed by 0 bases and J by 6 bases, leaving 17 bases between them. CDR1 is LNHNV and CDR2 is YYDKDF in the germline V gene (reference sequence). This CDR3 contains 16 residues. In DNA form, the CDR3 reads TGTGCCACCAGCAGAGATTTCCCGACCCCGGGCCAGACCCAGTACTTC. Translation gives CATSRDFPTPGQTQYF.

The chain links TRBV28 to TRBJ1-2, with D uncertain. Trimming shortened V by 5 bases and J by 5 bases, and 12 bases separated the two germline ends. The germline V gene encodes CDR1 MDHEN and CDR2 SYDVKM. The CDR3 is 13 residues long. CDR3 sequence: CASSQPVRYGYTF. CDR3 bases: TGTGCCAGCAGTCAACCAGTGCGTTATGGCTACACCTTC.

The chain employs TRBV19 and TRBJ2-7; 9 bases line up with TRBD2. Germline CDR1 reads LNHDA; CDR2 reads SQIVND (reference sequence). The CDR3 is 16 residues long. The J segment lost 0 bases and the V segment lost 5 bases, leaving 8 bases of the junction unmatched. CDR3 bases: TGTGCCAGTAGTCCGGATCCGGGACTAGCCTCCTACGAGCAGTACTTC. This gives the protein CASSPDPGLASYEQYF.

V is TRBV6-5 and J is TRBJ1-1; D call uncertain. Germline V lookup: CDR1 MNHEY, CDR2 SVGAGI. Trimming stripped 2 bases from V and 5 bases from J, with 6 bases between. The CDR3 runs to 12 residues. The CDR3 coding sequence is TGTGCCAGCAGTTACAGGGAAACTGAAGCTTTCTTT. Residues: CASSYRETEAFF.

The gene calls are TRBV4-3 and TRBJ2-2; D gene ambiguous. CDR3 size: 18 residues. The V and J ends lost 2 bases and 3 bases respectively, with 19 bases between them. Germline CDR1 and CDR2: LGHNA and YSLEER. The CDR3 region has the DNA TGCGCCAGCAGCCAAAAGGGTCCAATTATTCCTGACACCGGGGAGCTGTTTTTT. Translation: CASSQKGPIIPDTGELFF.

J is TRBJ1-2 and V is TRBV5-4; D not resolved. CDR1 and CDR2 (germline): SGHNT, YYREEE (reference sequence). This CDR3 is 13 amino acids long. Between the trimmed V and J ends, which lost 2 bases and 0 bases, there was a span of 5 bases. In nucleotides, the CDR3 is TGTGCCAGCAGCTTTGTAGCTAACTATGGCTACACCTTC. This codes for CASSFVANYGYTF.

Note on this clone: This specimen includes other DNA sequences encoding the same CDR3. The V gene is TRBV25-1, the J gene TRBJ1-5, with D unclear. This CDR3 is built from 14 residues. CDR1 and CDR2 from the germline V gene are MGHDK and SYGVNS. V was shortened by 2 bases and J by 4 bases, with 9 bases between the two germline ends. The CDR3 DNA follows: TGTGCCAGCAGTGAAACCGGGTTTAATCAGCCCCAGCATTTT. Residues: CASSETGFNQPQHF. The variable domain in full, with the rest retrieved from reference TRBV25-1 and TRBJ1-5, is EADIYQTPRYLVIGTGKKITLECSQTMGHDKMYWYQQDPGMELHLIHYSYGVNSTEKGDLSSESTVSRIRTEHFPLTLESARPSHTSQYLCASSETGFNQPQHFGDGTRLSIL.

V usage is TRBV6-1 and J usage is TRBJ1-5; no clear D gene. Germline assignment: CDR1 MNHNS and CDR2 SASEGT. The ends were cut back, 3 bases at V and 9 bases at J, with 9 bases in the middle. The CDR3 covers 12 residues. This chain's CDR3 is CASSDPSGPQHF. The CDR3 region has the DNA TGTGCCAGCAGTGACCCTTCGGGGCCCCAGCATTTT.

This clone showed up just once. V and J are TRBV19 and TRBJ2-7; TRBD2 aligns across 7 bases. The length of the CDR3 is 13 residues. Germline assignment: CDR1 LNHDA and CDR2 SQIVND (reference sequence). The V segment lost 5 bases and the J segment 6 bases; nucleotides outside the gene matches: 7. The CDR3 DNA reads TGTGCCAGTAGTCCCGGGGGAGGGAGCGAGCAGTACTTC. It yields the protein CASSPGGGSEQYF.

This sequence joins TRBV2 and TRBJ2-7; TRBD2 matches at 11 bases. This CDR3 has 14 residues. Germline-derived CDR1 and CDR2 are SNHLY and FYNNEI. V gave up 5 bases and J gave up 7 bases; unmatched junction bases: 7. CDR3 DNA sequence: TGTGCCAGCAGTTTTAGCGGGGGGGCGAAGGAGCAGTACTTC. It encodes CASSFSGGAKEQYF.

The chain is built from TRBV2 and TRBJ2-7, with D tentatively TRBD1 or TRBD2 (5 bases each). V lost 4 bases, J lost 0 bases, and 22 bases lay in between. Germline V gene sequence: CDR1 SNHLY, CDR2 FYNNEI. This CDR3 is 18 amino acids long. The CDR3 loop is CASSVPGPQRLSSYEQYF. The CDR3 DNA reads as TGTGCCAGCAGTGTCCCGGGACCGCAGCGTCTAAGCTCCTACGAGCAGTACTTC. The variable domain in full, with the rest retrieved from reference TRBV2 and TRBJ2-7, is EPEVTQTPSHQVTQMGQEVILRCVPISNHLYFYWYRQILGQKVEFLVSFYNNEISEKSEIFDDQFSVERPDGSNFTLKIRSTKLEDSAMYFCASSVPGPQRLSSYEQYFGPGTRLTVT.

The chain recombines TRBV20-1 with TRBJ1-1; weak D call: TRBD1 (5 bases). Trimming took off 3 bases at V and 11 bases at J, with 19 bases between the two ends. The CDR3 is made up of 13 amino acids. The V gene's germline CDR1 is DFQATT and CDR2 SNEGSKA (reference sequence). In DNA, the CDR3 is TGCAGTGCTAGTGGGACCAGGGATTTGGACGCTTTCTTT. Translated: CSASGTRDLDAFF.

This rearrangement joins TRBV5-4 to TRBJ1-2; D may be TRBD1 (6 bases). Trimming left V 0 bases short and J 2 bases short, with 8 bases between. This CDR3 has 14 amino acids. Germline CDR1 is SGHNT and CDR2 is YYREEE (reference sequence). The chain's CDR3 is CASSLEGGNYGYTF. The CDR3 nucleotides read TGTGCCAGCAGCTTGGAGGGGGGAAACTATGGCTACACCTTC. The full variable domain, rest sourced from reference TRBV5-4 and TRBJ1-2, is ETGVTQSPTHLIKTRGQQVTLRCSSQSGHNTVSWYQQALGQGPQFIFQYYREEENGRGNFPPRFSGLQFPNYSSELNVNALELDDSALYLCASSLEGGNYGYTFGSGTRLTVV.

V and J are TRBV5-4 and TRBJ1-2; 8 positions agree with TRBD1. Losses at the gene ends were 3 bases for V and 8 bases for J; bases not matched to a gene: 6. The CDR3 contains 13 residues. The V gene's germline CDR1 is SGHNT and CDR2 YYREEE (reference sequence). CDR3 protein: CASSSDRAWGYTF. The CDR3 coding sequence is TGTGCCAGCAGCTCGGACAGGGCGTGGGGCTACACCTTC.

Remarks on this clone: Within the sample, other DNA sequences also encode this same CDR3. This sequence joins TRBV7-2 and TRBJ2-7; 9 positions agree with TRBD1. CDR3 size: 14 residues. Germline CDR1 reads SGHTA; CDR2 reads FQGNSA. Losses at the gene ends were 5 bases for V and 2 bases for J; bases not matched to a gene: 4. CDR3: CASSPRTGAYEQYF. The CDR3 DNA sequence: TGTGCCAGCAGCCCCCGGACAGGGGCCTACGAGCAGTACTTC.

The sample holds one count of this clone. V gene TRBV27 combines with J gene TRBJ2-6; D remains ambiguous. CDR1 is MNHEY, CDR2 SMNVEV, per germline (reference sequence). The CDR3 sequence is 13 residues long. V gave up 7 bases and J gave up 0 bases, with 4 bases separating them. CDR3 coding DNA: TGTGCCAGCATGCTCTCTGGGGCCAACGTCCTGACTTTC. Residues: CASMLSGANVLTF. Full variable domain (remainder filled in from reference TRBV27 and TRBJ2-6): EAQVTQNPRYLITVTGKKLTVTCSQNMNHEYMSWYRQDPGLGLRQIYYSMNVEVTDKGDVPEGYKVSRKEKRNFPLILESPSPNQTSLYFCASMLSGANVLTFGAGSRLTVL.

This clone was seen a few times. The rearrangement uses TRBV3-1 (or the pseudogene TRBV3-2) and TRBJ1-3, with 7 bases matching TRBD1. Germline V CDR1 and CDR2: LGHDT, YNNKEL (reference sequence). This CDR3 has 14 amino acids. With 5 bases clipped from V and 3 bases from J, the junction kept 4 bases outside the gene matches. The CDR3 loop is CASSATGLGNTIYF. The CDR3 nucleotides read TGTGCCAGCAGCGCGACAGGGCTTGGAAACACCATATATTTT.

This chain joins TRBV7-7 and TRBJ2-5; 14 nucleotides agree with TRBD2. Germline assignment: CDR1 SSHAT and CDR2 FNYEAQ (reference sequence). There are 14 residues in the CDR3. CDR3 nucleotides: TGTGCTTCGACTAGCGGGGGGGCCCGTGAGACCCAGTACTTC. This translates into CASTSGGARETQYF.

The chain has TRBV11-3 and TRBJ2-1; 10 bases are shared with TRBD2. Germline V CDR1 and CDR2: SGHNT, YENEEA. The CDR3 has 18 residues. Trimming took 0 bases from V and 5 from J; bases not matched to a gene: 10. The CDR3 is CASSLDAPIAGGHNEQFF. CDR3 sequence (DNA): TGTGCCAGCAGCTTAGACGCCCCGATAGCGGGGGGCCACAATGAGCAGTTCTTC.

V is TRBV21-1 and J is TRBJ1-1; the table's D call, TRBD1, has no DNA check behind it. TRBV21-1 is flagged as a pseudogene. The CDR3 length is 14 residues. The CDR3 here is CASSWRTGRLKAFF. The CDR3 nucleotides read TGTGCCAGCAGCTGGCGGACAGGGCGGCTAAAAGCTTTCTTT.

The rearrangement joins TRBV7-8 to TRBJ2-2; 7 bases are a match to TRBD2. The CDR3 loop spans 14 amino acids. Germline V gene data show CDR1 as SGHVS and CDR2 as FQNEAQ. The J segment lost 3 bases and the V segment lost 6 bases, leaving 4 bases of the junction unmatched. For the CDR3, the DNA is TGTGCCAGCAGGAAAACTAGCGACACCGGGGAGCTGTTTTTT. It encodes CASRKTSDTGELFF. Together with reference TRBV7-8 and TRBJ2-2, the CDR3 gives the full variable domain: GAGVSQSPRYKVAKRGQDVALRCDPISGHVSLFWYQQALGQGPEFLTYFQNEAQLDKSGLPSDRFFAERPEGSVSTLKIQRTQQEDSAVYLCASRKTSDTGELFFGEGSRLTVL.

This sequence joins TRBV9 and TRBJ2-1, with D possibly being TRBD1 or TRBD2 (6 bases each). V lost 0 bases and J lost 8, with 9 bases in between. Germline CDR1 SGDLS, CDR2 YYNGEE. The CDR3 loop spans 13 amino acids. The CDR3 region has the DNA TGTGCCAGCAGCGTAGACAGGGAGGATGAGCAGTTCTTC. The encoded protein is CASSVDREDEQFF.

This chain joins TRBV19 and TRBJ2-1; 7 positions match TRBD2. There are 12 residues in the CDR3. V shed 7 bases, J shed 6 bases, and the junction held 3 bases outside the gene matches. Germline V gene sequence: CDR1 LNHDA, CDR2 SQIVND (reference sequence). CDR3 amino acids: CASKRGGNEQFF. Written as DNA, the CDR3 is TGTGCCAGTAAGCGGGGCGGCAATGAGCAGTTCTTC.

The chain links TRBV6-2 or TRBV6-3 to TRBJ1-2, with 7 bases matching TRBD1. From germline, CDR1 is MNHEY and CDR2 SVGEGT. The CDR3 is 16 residues long. Trimming took 0 bases from V and 4 from J; bases not matched to a gene: 8. CDR3 sequence reads: CASSYSFSGGGYGYTF. The CDR3 DNA reads as TGTGCCAGCAGTTACTCGTTTTCAGGGGGAGGCTATGGCTACACCTTC.